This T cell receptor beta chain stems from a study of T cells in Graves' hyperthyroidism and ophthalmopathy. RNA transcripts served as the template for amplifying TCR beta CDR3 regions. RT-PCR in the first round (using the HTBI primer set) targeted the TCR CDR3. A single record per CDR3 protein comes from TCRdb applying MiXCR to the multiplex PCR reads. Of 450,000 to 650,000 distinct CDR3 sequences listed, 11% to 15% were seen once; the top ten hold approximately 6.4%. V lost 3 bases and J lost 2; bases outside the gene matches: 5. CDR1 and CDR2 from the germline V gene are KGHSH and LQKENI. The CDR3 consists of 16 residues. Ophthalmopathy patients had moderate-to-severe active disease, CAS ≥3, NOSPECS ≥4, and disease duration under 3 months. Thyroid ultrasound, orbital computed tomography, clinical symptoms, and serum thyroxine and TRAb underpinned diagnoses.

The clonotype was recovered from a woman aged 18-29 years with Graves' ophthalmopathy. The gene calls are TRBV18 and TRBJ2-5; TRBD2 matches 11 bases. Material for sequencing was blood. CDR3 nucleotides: TGTGCCAGCTCACCTGAATCTAGCGGGAGGCAAGAGACCCAGTACTTC. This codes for CASSPESSGRQETQYF.